The rows below give T cell receptor beta chains drawn from one sample of a study of blood T cell repertoires in COVID-19. Measured with immunoSEQ multiplex PCR; TCRdb has only the in-frame clones, and not every one. The table lists approximately 36,000 clones, 90% of them singletons. Specimen: peripheral blood. The source is a man aged 60 to 75 with active or convalescent COVID-19. CDR3s include the opening cysteine and the closing phenylalanine or tryptophan. The D gene is left open where the match is weak.

TRBV24-1,TRBJ2-1,-,CATSGGPSYNEQFF
TRBV11-2,TRBJ2-5,TRBD2,CASSRRPLAEETQYF
TRBV20-1,TRBJ2-2,TRBD2,CSASGGLAVNTGELFF
TRBV11-3,TRBJ2-1,-,CASSFGTVREQFF
TRBV28,TRBJ1-1,-,CAIRQEDTEAFF
TRBV4-2,TRBJ2-3,-,CASSQVGVGGTDTQYF
TRBV6-5,TRBJ1-6,TRBD1,CASSSSGTGGSPLHF
TRBV27,TRBJ2-7,TRBD2,CASKASGSYEQYF
TRBV19,TRBJ2-1,TRBD2,CASSIGLAGYNEQFF
TRBV18,TRBJ1-2,TRBD1,CASSLRTGDYGYTF
TRBV7-3,TRBJ1-2,-,CASSPRGPGYNYGYTF
TRBV12-3/TRBV12-4,TRBJ2-7,-,CASSPTGSYEQYF
TRBV7-9,TRBJ1-2,TRBD1,CASSPSDRDYTF
TRBV7-3,TRBJ2-1,-,CASSLSGANEQFF
TRBV9,TRBJ1-2,-,CASTGGDNYGYTF
TRBV5-1,TRBJ2-7,TRBD2,CASSSGGLAGPYEQYF
TRBV6-2/TRBV6-3,TRBJ1-5,-,CASSRHLNQPQHF
TRBV7-2,TRBJ1-1,TRBD1,CASSQRSGTGRLNTEAFF
TRBV2,TRBJ1-2,TRBD1,CASSGQGLSGYTF
TRBV7-9,TRBJ2-2,-,CASSPRGQKTGELFF
TRBV5-6,TRBJ2-7,TRBD2,CASSFSGRAYEQYF
TRBV2,TRBJ2-3,-,CASSHDRLSTDTQYF
TRBV21-1,TRBJ1-4,-,CASSSRGGLLEKLFF
TRBV6-5,TRBJ2-7,-,CASSAGTREQYF
TRBV6-5,TRBJ2-7,TRBD2,CASSYSVGRYYEQYF
TRBV7-6,TRBJ2-7,-,CASSLGSGFYEQYF
TRBV10-3,TRBJ2-1,-,CAISGQVLDNEQFF
TRBV13,TRBJ2-1,-,CASSETARLARQYNEQFF
TRBV11-2,TRBJ1-1,TRBD1,CASRTGDLIMGTEAFF
TRBV20-1,TRBJ2-5,-,CSGRTGETQYF
TRBV21-1,TRBJ2-2,-,CASRGGTGTSGTGELFF
TRBV5-6,TRBJ2-2,TRBD1,CASINRGLGGELFF
TRBV7-8,TRBJ2-1,-,CASSSLGFITDNEQFF
TRBV24-1,TRBJ1-1,TRBD1,CATSDLLSWDRTNTEAFF
TRBV7-2,TRBJ2-3,-,CASSFRGWRGRALDTQYF
TRBV7-9,TRBJ2-7,TRBD2,CASSLVSLAGEQYF
TRBV10-3,TRBJ2-5,TRBD2,CAISETLGLAGGETQYF
TRBV9,TRBJ1-2,-,CASSDRQNYGYTF
TRBV7-3,TRBJ2-3,TRBD2,CASSLTGGTDTQYF
TRBV10-2,TRBJ1-4,-,CASRGGGNEKLFF
TRBV28,TRBJ2-5,TRBD2,CASSLASGAKETQYF
TRBV5-1,TRBJ2-7,TRBD1,CASSAGTGSYEQYF